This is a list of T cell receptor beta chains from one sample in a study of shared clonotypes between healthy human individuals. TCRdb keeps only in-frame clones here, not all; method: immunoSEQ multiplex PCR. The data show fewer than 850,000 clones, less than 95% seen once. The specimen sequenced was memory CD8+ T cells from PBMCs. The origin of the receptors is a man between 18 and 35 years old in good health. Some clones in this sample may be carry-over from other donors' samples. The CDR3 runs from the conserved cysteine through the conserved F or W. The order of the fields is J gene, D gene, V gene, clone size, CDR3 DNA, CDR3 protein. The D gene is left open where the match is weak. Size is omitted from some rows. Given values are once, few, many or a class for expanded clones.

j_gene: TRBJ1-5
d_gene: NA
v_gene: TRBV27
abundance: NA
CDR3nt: TGTGCCAGCAGTTTTGGGGGGTATAGCAATCAGCCCCAGCATTTT
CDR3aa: CASSFGGYSNQPQHF

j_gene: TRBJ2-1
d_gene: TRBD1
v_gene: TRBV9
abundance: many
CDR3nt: TGTGCCAGCAGCGTAGGTTTTGGGACAGGGGGGGACAATGAGCAGTTCTTC
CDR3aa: CASSVGFGTGGDNEQFF

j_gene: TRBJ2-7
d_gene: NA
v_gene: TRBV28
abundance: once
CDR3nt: TGTGCCAGCAGTATTGCGACAGGCTTGAGCGAGCAGTACTTC
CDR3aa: CASSIATGLSEQYF

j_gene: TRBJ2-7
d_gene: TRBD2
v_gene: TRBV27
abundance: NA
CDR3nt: TGTGCCAGCAGTTTCTCTGCGGGAGTATTGACCTACGAGCAGTACTTC
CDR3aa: CASSFSAGVLTYEQYF

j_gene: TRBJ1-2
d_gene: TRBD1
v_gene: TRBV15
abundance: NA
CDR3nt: TGTGCCACCAGCAGAGACCGGGACAGCGGATGGGAAATTTATGGCTACACCTTC
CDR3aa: CATSRDRDSGWEIYGYTF

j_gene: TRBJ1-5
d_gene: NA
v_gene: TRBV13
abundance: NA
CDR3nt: TGTGCCAGCAGCTTAGGCCGGGTCGGGAGCAATCAGCCCCAGCATTTT
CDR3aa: CASSLGRVGSNQPQHF

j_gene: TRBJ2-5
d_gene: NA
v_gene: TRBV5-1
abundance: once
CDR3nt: TGCGCCAGCAGCTTAGGAGATGGTTGGGGAGAGACCCAGTACTTC
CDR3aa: CASSLGDGWGETQYF

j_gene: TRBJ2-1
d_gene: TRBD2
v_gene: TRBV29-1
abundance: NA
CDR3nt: TGCAGCCTTGCTTATTCTAGCGGATACTACAATGAGCAGTTCTTC
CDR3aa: CSLAYSSGYYNEQFF

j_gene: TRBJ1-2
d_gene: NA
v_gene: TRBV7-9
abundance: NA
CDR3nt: TGTGCCAGCAGCTTGTCCCCAGGCGCTAACTATGGCTACACCTTC
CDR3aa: CASSLSPGANYGYTF

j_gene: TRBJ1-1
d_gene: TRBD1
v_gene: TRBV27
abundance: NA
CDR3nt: TGTGCCAGCAGTCCAGGGGGCTGGAACACTGAAGCTTTCTTT
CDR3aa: CASSPGGWNTEAFF

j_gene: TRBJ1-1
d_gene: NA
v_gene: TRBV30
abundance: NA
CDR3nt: TGTGCCTGGAACGGGCCTGGGAGGAACACTGAAGCTTTCTTT
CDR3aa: CAWNGPGRNTEAFF

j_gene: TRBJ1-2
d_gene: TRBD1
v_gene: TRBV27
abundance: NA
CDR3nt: TGTGCCAGCAGTTTAGGGACAGGGGGCAGCTATGGCTACACCTTC
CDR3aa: CASSLGTGGSYGYTF

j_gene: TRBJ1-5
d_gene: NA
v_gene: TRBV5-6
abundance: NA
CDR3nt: TGTGCCAGCAGCTTCCAGGGTTATAGCAATCAGCCCCAGCATTTT
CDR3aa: CASSFQGYSNQPQHF

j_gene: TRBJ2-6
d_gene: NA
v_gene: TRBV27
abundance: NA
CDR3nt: TGTGCCAGCAAGGGGCAGAGTTTTGAGGCCAACGTCCTGACTTTC
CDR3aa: CASKGQSFEANVLTF

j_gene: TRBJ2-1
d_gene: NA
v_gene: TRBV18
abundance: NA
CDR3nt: TGTGCCAGCTCACCATTGCTAGGGGGGGATCCCAATGAGCAGTTCTTC
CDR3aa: CASSPLLGGDPNEQFF

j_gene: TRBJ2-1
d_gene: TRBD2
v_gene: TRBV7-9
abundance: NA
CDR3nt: TGTGCCAGCAGCGCCCTAGAGGGAGGGAAGTACAATGAGCAGTTCTTC
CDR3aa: CASSALEGGKYNEQFF

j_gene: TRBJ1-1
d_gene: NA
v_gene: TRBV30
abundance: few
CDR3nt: TGTGCCTGGAGTGTATCTAGCCGGGGCACTGAAGCTTTCTTT
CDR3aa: CAWSVSSRGTEAFF

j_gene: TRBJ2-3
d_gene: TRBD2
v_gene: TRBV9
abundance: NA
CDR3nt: TGTGCCAGCAGCGCAGCGGGGGCGGTGAGGTCGACAGATACGCAGTATTTT
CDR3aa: CASSAAGAVRSTDTQYF

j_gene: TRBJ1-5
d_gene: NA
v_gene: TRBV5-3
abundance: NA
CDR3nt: TGTGCCAGAAGGTACGTATCAGATGCCGAGACAGCTCATCCAGGGAGCAATCAGCCCCAGCATTTT
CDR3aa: CARRYVSDAETAHPGSNQPQHF

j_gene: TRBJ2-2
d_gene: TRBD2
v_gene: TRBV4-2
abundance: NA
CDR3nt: TGTGCCAGCAGCCAAGAAGGGCGGGAGGAGGACACCGGGGAGCTGTTTTTT
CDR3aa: CASSQEGREEDTGELFF

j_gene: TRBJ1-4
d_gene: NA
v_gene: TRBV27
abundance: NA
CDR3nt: TGTGCCAGCAGTCTCGACAGTACGGGTGAAAAACTGTTTTTT
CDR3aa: CASSLDSTGEKLFF

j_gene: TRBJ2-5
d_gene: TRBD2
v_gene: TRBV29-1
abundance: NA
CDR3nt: TGCAGCGTTAGCGGGACTGCCCAGTACTTC
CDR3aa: CSVSGTAQYF

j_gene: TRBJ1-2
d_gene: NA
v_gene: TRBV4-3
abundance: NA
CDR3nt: TGCGCCAGCAGCCAAGAAGACTACCTTGGCTACACCTTC
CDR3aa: CASSQEDYLGYTF

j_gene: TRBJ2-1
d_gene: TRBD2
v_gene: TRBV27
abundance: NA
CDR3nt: TGTGCCAGCAGTTTATTTTTGACTAGCGGGAGTTATGAGCAGTTCTTC
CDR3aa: CASSLFLTSGSYEQFF

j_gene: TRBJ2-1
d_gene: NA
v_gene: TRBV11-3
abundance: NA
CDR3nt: TGTGCCAGCAGCTCGAGGGGCGGGGCCGCGAGGGGGGAGCAGTTCTTC
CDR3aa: CASSSRGGAARGEQFF

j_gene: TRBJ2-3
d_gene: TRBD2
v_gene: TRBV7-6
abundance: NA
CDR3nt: TGTGCCAGCAGGGGACTAGCGGGAGGTTCAGATACGCAGTATTTT
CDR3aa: CASRGLAGGSDTQYF

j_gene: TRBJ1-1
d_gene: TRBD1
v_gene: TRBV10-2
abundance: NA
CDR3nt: TGCGCCAGCAGTGGGCGGACAGGAAACACTGAAGCTTTCTTT
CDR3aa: CASSGRTGNTEAFF

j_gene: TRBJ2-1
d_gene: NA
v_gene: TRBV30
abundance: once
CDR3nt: TGTGCCGGGCAGGACGTTTACAATGAGCAGTTCTTC
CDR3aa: CAGQDVYNEQFF

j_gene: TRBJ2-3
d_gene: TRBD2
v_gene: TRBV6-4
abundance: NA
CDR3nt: TGTGCCAGCAGTGACTCGAGCGGGAGCTCAGATACGCAGTATTTT
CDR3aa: CASSDSSGSSDTQYF

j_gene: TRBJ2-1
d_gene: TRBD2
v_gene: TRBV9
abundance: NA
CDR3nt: TGTGCCAGCAGCGACCATAGCGGGAGGGCCAATGAGCAGTTCTTC
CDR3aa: CASSDHSGRANEQFF

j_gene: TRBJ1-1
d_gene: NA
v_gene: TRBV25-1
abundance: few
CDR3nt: TGTGCCAGCAGGGGGCAGACGGGGAACACTGAAGCTTTCTTT
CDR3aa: CASRGQTGNTEAFF

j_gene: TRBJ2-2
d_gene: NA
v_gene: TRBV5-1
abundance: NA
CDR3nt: TGCGCCAGCACCTTGACCGGGGAGCTGTTTTTT
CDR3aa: CASTLTGELFF

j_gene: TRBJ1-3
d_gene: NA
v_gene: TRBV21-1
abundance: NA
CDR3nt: TGTGCCAGCAGCAACCGAGGGAGGGCAGGGAAAAACTCTGGAAACACCATATATTTT
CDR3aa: CASSNRGRAGKNSGNTIYF

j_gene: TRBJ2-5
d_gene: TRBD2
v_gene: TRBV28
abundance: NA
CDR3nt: TGTGCCAGCAGCCGGGGGGAAGAGACCCAGTACTTC
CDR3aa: CASSRGEETQYF

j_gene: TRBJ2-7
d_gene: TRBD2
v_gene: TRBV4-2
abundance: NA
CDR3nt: TGTGCCAGCAGCCAGCCATGGACTAGCGGCTCCTACGAGCAGTACTTC
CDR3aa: CASSQPWTSGSYEQYF

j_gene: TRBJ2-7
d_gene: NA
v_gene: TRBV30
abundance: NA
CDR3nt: TGTGCCTGCTCCCCTCAGTACTTC
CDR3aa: CACSPQYF

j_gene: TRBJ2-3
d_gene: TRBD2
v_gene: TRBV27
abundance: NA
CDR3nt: TGTGCCAGCAGTTCTTATGGCCCCAGGGAGCGGGAGGCAGATACGCAGTATTTT
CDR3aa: CASSSYGPREREADTQYF

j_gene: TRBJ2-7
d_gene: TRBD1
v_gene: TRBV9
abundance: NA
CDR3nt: TGTGCCAGCAGCGTAGCTGTTGGACAGGGGATTTACGAGCAGTACTTC
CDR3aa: CASSVAVGQGIYEQYF

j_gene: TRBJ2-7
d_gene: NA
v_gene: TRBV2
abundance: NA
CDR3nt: TGTGCCAGCACTTCCGGGAGCCGGTACAACGAGCAGTACTTC
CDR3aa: CASTSGSRYNEQYF

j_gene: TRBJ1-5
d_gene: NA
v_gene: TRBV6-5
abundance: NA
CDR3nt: TGTGCCAGCAGGATGGGGGGAAATCAGCCCCAGCATTTT
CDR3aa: CASRMGGNQPQHF

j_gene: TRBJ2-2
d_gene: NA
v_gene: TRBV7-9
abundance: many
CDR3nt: TGTGCCAGCAGCCCGACACCTTCCGCGAACACCGGGGAGCTGTTTTTT
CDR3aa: CASSPTPSANTGELFF

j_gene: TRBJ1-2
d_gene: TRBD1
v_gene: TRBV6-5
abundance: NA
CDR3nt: TGTGCCAGCAGCTCGGGACAGGGCTACTATGGCTACACCTTC
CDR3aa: CASSSGQGYYGYTF

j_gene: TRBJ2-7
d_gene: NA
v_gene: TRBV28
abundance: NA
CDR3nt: TGTGCCAGCAGTTTTGGGTCATACGAGCAGTACTTC
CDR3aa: CASSFGSYEQYF

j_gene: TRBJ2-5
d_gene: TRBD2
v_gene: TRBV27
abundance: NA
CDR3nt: TGTGCCAGCAGTAAACTAGCGGGCCAAGAGACCCAGTACTTC
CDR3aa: CASSKLAGQETQYF

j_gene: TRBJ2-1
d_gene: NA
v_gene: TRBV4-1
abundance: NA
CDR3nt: TGCGCCAGCAGCCTCCCCAAAGGGCTTTTCAATGAGCAGTTCTTC
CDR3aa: CASSLPKGLFNEQFF

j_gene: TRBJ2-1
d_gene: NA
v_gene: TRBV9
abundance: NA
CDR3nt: TGTGCCAGCAACCTAGGGGTGCCCGACAATGAGCAGTTCTTC
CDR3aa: CASNLGVPDNEQFF

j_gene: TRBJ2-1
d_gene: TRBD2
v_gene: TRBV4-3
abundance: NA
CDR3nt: TGCGCCAGCAGCCGCGTTTCACTAGCGGGAGGGTTCAATGAGCAGTTCTTC
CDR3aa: CASSRVSLAGGFNEQFF

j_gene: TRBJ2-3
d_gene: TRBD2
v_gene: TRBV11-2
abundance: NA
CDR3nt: TGTGCCAGCAGCTTAGGACTAGCGGCCACCACAGATACGCAGTATTTT
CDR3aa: CASSLGLAATTDTQYF

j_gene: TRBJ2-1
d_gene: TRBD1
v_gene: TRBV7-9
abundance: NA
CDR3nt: TGTGCCAGCAGCGACACACAGGGGGAGTACAATGAGCAGTTCTTC
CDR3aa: CASSDTQGEYNEQFF

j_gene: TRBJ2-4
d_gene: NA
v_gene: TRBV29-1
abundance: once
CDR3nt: TGCAGCGTTGACGTCACACAGGGTACCAAAAACATTCAGTACTTC
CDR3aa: CSVDVTQGTKNIQYF